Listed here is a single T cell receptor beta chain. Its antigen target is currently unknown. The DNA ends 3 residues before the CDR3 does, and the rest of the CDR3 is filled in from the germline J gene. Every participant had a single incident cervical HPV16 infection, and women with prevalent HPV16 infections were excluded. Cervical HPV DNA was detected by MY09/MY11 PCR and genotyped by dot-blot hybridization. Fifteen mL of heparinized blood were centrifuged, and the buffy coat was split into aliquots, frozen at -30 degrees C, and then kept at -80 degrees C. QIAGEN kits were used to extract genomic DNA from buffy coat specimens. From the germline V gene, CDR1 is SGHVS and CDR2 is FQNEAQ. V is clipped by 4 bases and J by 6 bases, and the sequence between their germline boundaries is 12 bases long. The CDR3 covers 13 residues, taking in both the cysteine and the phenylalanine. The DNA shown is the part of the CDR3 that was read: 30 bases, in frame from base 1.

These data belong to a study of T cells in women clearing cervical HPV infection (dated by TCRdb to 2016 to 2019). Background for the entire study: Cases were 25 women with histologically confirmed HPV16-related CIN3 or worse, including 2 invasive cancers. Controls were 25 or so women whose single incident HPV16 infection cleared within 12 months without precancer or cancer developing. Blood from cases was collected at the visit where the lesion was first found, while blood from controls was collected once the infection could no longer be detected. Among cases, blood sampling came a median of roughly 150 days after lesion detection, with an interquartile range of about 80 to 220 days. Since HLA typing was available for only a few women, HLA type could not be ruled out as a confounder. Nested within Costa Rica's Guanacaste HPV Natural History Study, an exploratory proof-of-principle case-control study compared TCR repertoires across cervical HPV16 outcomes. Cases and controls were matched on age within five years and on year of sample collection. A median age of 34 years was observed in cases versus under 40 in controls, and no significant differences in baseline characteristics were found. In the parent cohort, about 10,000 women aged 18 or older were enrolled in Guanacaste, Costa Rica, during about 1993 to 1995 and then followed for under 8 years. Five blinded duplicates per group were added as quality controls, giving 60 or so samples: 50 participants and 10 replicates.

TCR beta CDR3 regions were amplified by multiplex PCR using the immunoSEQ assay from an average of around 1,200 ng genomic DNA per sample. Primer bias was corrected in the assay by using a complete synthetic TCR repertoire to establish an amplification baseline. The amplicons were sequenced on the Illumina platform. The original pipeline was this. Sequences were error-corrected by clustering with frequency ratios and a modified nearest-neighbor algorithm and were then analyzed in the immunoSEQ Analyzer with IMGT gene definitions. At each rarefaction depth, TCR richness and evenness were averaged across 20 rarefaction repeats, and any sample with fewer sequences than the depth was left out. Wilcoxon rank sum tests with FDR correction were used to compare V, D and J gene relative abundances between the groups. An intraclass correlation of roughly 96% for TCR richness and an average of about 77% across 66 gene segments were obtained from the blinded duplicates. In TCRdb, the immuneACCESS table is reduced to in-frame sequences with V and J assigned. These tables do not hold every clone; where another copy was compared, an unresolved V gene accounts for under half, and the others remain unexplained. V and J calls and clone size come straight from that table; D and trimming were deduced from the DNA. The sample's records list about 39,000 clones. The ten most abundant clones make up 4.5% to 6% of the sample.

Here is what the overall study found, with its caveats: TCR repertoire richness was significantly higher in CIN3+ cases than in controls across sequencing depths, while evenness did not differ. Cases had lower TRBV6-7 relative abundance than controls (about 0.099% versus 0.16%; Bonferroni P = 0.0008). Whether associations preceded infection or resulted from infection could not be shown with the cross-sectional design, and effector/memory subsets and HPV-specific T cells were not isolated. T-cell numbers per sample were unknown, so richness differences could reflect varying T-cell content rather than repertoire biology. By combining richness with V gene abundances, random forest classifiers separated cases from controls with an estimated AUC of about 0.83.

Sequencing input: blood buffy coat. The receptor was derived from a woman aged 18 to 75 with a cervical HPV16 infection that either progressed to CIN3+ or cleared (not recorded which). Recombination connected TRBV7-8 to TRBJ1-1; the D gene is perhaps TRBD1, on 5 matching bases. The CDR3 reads CASSWGVGAEAFF. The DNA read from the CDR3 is TGTGCCAGCAGCTGGGGGGTTGGGGCTGAA.